The 24 T cell receptor beta chains given below trace back to one sample, sequenced in a study of T-cell memory formation after mild COVID-19. TCRdb redid the calling of the 5' RACE reads with MiXCR, one entry per CDR3 protein. The sample has about 140,000 distinct CDR3 sequences; around 15% are singletons. Sequenced input: PBMCs or a T cell subset sorted from them (not recorded which). The receptor set was obtained from an adult woman who had mild COVID-19 (a few samples of this study predate the infection). Cell type and time point are not known.

The chain is built from TRBV18 and TRBJ2-3; TRBD2 matches at 10 bases. Germline V CDR1 and CDR2: KGHSH, LQKENI. The CDR3 runs to 14 residues. V gave up 6 bases and J gave up 3 bases; unmatched junction bases: 3. The CDR3 bases are TGTGCCAGCTCGGCGACTAGCGGGACAGATACGCAGTATTTT. Translating it yields CASSATSGTDTQYF.

This clonotype came up a few times. The chain recombines TRBV7-9 with TRBJ2-7, with 8 bases that match TRBD1. The CDR3 is 14 residues long. The trim removed 5 bases at V and 2 bases at J, leaving 5 bases unmatched. Per the germline V gene, CDR1 is SEHNR and CDR2 is FQNEAQ (reference sequence). The CDR3 nucleotides read TGTGCCAGCAGCCCAGGGGGCAGGCCCTACGAGCAGTACTTC. Its protein product is CASSPGGRPYEQYF.

V gene TRBV6-1 combines with J gene TRBJ1-1, with D hard to call. Trimming removed 2 bases at V and 0 bases at J, with 10 bases between. This CDR3 region has 15 residues. From germline, CDR1 is MNHNS and CDR2 SASEGT. In DNA, the CDR3 is TGTGCCAGCAGTGAATTGGCAGGTATGAACACTGAAGCTTTCTTT. It is translated as CASSELAGMNTEAFF.

About this clonotype: The junction departs from the called germline gene at one end, perhaps through a read error. The chain couples TRBV20-1 to TRBJ1-1, with 9 bases matching TRBD1. This CDR3 comprises 16 residues. Germline CDR1 reads DFQATT; CDR2 reads SNEGSKA (reference sequence). The CDR3 protein is CSASGQHPDRGTGAFF. The CDR3 DNA reads TGCAGTGCCTCAGGACAGCACCCGGACAGGGGCACTGGAGCTTTCTTT.

This clonotype was seen just once. The rearrangement joins TRBV6-1 to TRBJ1-2; the D gene is possibly TRBD1 (5 bases). The CDR3 is 13 amino acids. Germline lookup yields CDR1 MNHNS and CDR2 SASEGT. Trimming removed 8 bases at V and 4 bases at J, with 14 bases between. CDR3 nucleotide sequence: TGTGCCAGCGAAGACAGTACCTTCTATGGCTACACCTTC. It specifies CASEDSTFYGYTF.

There are many counts of this clonotype. This sequence joins TRBV29-1 and TRBJ2-3; 9 bases agree with TRBD2. The V gene end was trimmed by 6 bases and the J gene end by 4 bases; junction bases not matched to a gene: 5. Germline CDR1 SQVTM, CDR2 ANQGSEA. The CDR3 consists of 13 residues. The CDR3 here is CSVLAGISDTQYF. The CDR3 DNA sequence: TGCAGCGTCCTAGCGGGAATTTCAGATACGCAGTATTTT.

This clonotype was recorded at least ten times. The chain recombines TRBV5-5 with TRBJ2-3; no firm D call. Germline V gives CDR1 SGHKS, CDR2 YYEKEE (reference sequence). V was cut by 1 base and J by 6 bases, with 12 bases left in between. The CDR3 sequence is 14 residues long. CDR3 in amino acids: CASSLYLLGDTQYF. DNA for the CDR3: TGTGCCAGCAGCTTGTACCTACTTGGGGATACGCAGTATTTT.

In this sample, this clonotype turned up a few times. The rearrangement uses TRBV12-3 or TRBV12-4 and TRBJ2-1, with D possibly matching TRBD2 (6 bases). Trimming shortened V by 0 bases and J by 9 bases, and 9 bases separated the two germline ends. The CDR3 is made up of 13 amino acids. The CDR3 here is CASSLASGVEQFF. Written as DNA, the CDR3 is TGTGCCAGCAGTTTAGCTTCGGGGGTTGAGCAGTTCTTC.

The genes are TRBV7-6 and TRBJ1-2; tentatively, D is TRBD1 (6 bases). Trimming left V 4 bases short and J 5 bases short, with 11 bases between. Germline V gene lookup returns CDR1 SGHVS and CDR2 FNYEAQ. CDR3 length equals 13 residues. The CDR3 here is CASSSRTAYGYTF. In nucleotides, the CDR3 is TGTGCCAGCAGCTCCCGGACAGCTTATGGCTACACCTTC.

This chain links TRBV27 with TRBJ2-2; tentative D call: TRBD1 (5 bases). Trimming took off 4 bases at V and 5 bases at J, with 8 bases between the two ends. Germline V gene data show CDR1 as MNHEY and CDR2 as SMNVEV (reference sequence). This CDR3 has 13 residues. The CDR3 sequence is CASSWGGTGELFF. The CDR3 DNA reads TGTGCCAGCAGTTGGGGCGGAACCGGGGAGCTGTTTTTT.

This clonotype was counted only a few times. J is TRBJ1-1 and V is TRBV5-1, with 7 bases that match TRBD1. The CDR3 totals 15 residues. The germline V gene has CDR1 SGHRS and CDR2 YFSETQ. V gave up 4 bases and J gave up 6 bases; unmatched junction bases: 12. CDR3 loop: CASSGTAEGFAEAFF. CDR3 bases: TGCGCCAGCAGCGGGACAGCAGAAGGTTTCGCTGAAGCTTTCTTT.

This clonotype has only a few counts. This chain connects TRBV4-1 to TRBJ2-3, with 7 bases identical to TRBD2. J was trimmed by 3 bases and V by 7 bases; bases with no gene match: 10. Germline CDR1 is MGHRA and CDR2 is YSYEKL. The CDR3 consists of 15 residues. The CDR3 nucleotides are TGCGCCAGCAAGAAAGTCTGGGGGGGGACAGATACGCAGTATTTT. Protein product: CASKKVWGGTDTQYF.

V and J are TRBV12-5 and TRBJ2-2; 8 bases align to TRBD1. Germline V lookup: CDR1 LGHNT, CDR2 FRNRAP. V lost 6 bases and J lost 2; bases outside the gene matches: 5. The CDR3 length is 15 residues. The CDR3, as DNA: TGTGCTAGTGGAGCGGACAGGGAAAACACCGGGGAGCTGTTTTTT. The encoded protein is CASGADRENTGELFF.

In its sample, this clonotype was seen a few times. The chain carries TRBV7-6 and TRBJ2-1; 8 bases match TRBD1. Germline lookup yields CDR1 SGHVS and CDR2 FNYEAQ. The CDR3 totals 17 residues. The J segment lost 3 bases and the V segment lost 2 bases, leaving 9 bases of the junction unmatched. CDR3 bases: TGTGCCAGCAGCTTACCCTCCGGCAGGGGGCTCTACAATGAGCAGTTCTTC. Its protein product is CASSLPSGRGLYNEQFF. Full variable domain (missing parts from reference TRBV7-6 and TRBJ2-1): GAGVSQSPRYKVTKRGQDVALRCDPISGHVSLYWYRQALGQGPEFLTYFNYEAQQDKSGLPNDRFSAERPEGSISTLTIQRTEQRDSAMYRCASSLPSGRGLYNEQFFGPGTRLTVL.

This chain uses TRBV9 with TRBJ2-2, with D tentatively TRBD2 (5 bases). V was clipped by 3 bases and J by 2 bases, with 14 bases between them. CDR1 SGDLS and CDR2 YYNGEE come from the germline V gene. This CDR3 contains 16 residues. CDR3 sequence (DNA): TGTGCCAGCAGCGAGCTGTTCGGGGATAACACCGGGGAGCTGTTTTTT. It yields the protein CASSELFGDNTGELFF. The full variable domain, rest sourced from reference TRBV9 and TRBJ2-2, is DSGVTQTPKHLITATGQRVTLRCSPRSGDLSVYWYQQSLDQGLQFLIQYYNGEERAKGNILERFSAQQFPDLHSELNLSSLELGDSALYFCASSELFGDNTGELFFGEGSRLTVL.

The chain combines TRBV18 with TRBJ2-3; D gene ambiguous. V dropped 1 base and J dropped 7 bases, with 9 bases sitting between them. The germline CDR1 and CDR2 sequences are KGHSH and LQKENI. This CDR3 contains 13 residues. CDR3 amino acids: CASSPRLENTQYF. The CDR3 DNA follows: TGTGCCAGCTCACCACGGCTTGAGAATACGCAGTATTTT.

This clonotype was found a few times. The rearrangement joins TRBV4-1 to TRBJ2-4; a weak D match, TRBD1 (6 bases). The CDR3 is made up of 16 amino acids. V lost 1 base, J lost 0 bases, and 10 bases lay in between. Germline V gene data show CDR1 as MGHRA and CDR2 as YSYEKL. This chain's CDR3 is CASSQVAGEAKNIQYF. For the CDR3, the DNA is TGCGCCAGCAGCCAAGTCGCAGGGGAAGCCAAAAACATTCAGTACTTC.

The chain couples TRBV3-1 to TRBJ2-7; D is undetermined. The CDR3 has 14 amino acids. Germline assignment: CDR1 LGHDT and CDR2 YNNKEL (reference sequence). Trimming left V 4 bases short and J 3 bases short, with 13 bases between. DNA of the CDR3: TGTGCCAGCAGCCGAGTGGACGGGTTCTACGAGCAGTACTTC. Translated, it gives CASSRVDGFYEQYF.

V and J are TRBV18 and TRBJ2-1, with 10 bases aligning to TRBD1. CDR3 length: 15 amino acids. V shed 3 bases, J shed 7 bases, and the junction held 6 bases outside the gene matches. Germline V gene data show CDR1 as KGHSH and CDR2 as LQKENI. In nucleotides, the CDR3 is TGTGCCAGCTCACCCCCGGGACAGGGGTTGAATGAGCAGTTCTTC. Translating it yields CASSPPGQGLNEQFF.

This clonotype was counted only a few times. The chain has TRBV6-6 and TRBJ1-5; D uncertain. From germline, CDR1 is MNHNY and CDR2 SVGAGI (reference sequence). The CDR3 loop spans 15 amino acids. Trimming took 2 bases from V and 4 from J, leaving 12 bases between them. The CDR3 DNA reads TGTGCCAGCAGTTACACGTCAGAGGGAAATCAGCCCCAGCATTTT. Translating gives CASSYTSEGNQPQHF.

The chain joins TRBV7-9 to TRBJ1-2; 7 bases agree with TRBD1. The CDR3 loop spans 16 amino acids. The germline V gene has CDR1 SEHNR and CDR2 FQNEAQ (reference sequence). After removal of 0 bases from V and 7 bases from J, the junction contained 11 bases not matched to a gene. Here the CDR3 DNA reads TGTGCCAGCAGCTTAGCGGCCGGGACAGCTAGCTGTGGCTACACCTTC. Protein: CASSLAAGTASCGYTF.

This clonotype was seen a few times. The genes are TRBV7-9 and TRBJ2-3, with 8 bases lining up with TRBD2. The CDR3 totals 16 residues. V trimming: 4 bases; J trimming: 5 bases; junction bases outside the gene matches: 11. From germline, CDR1 is SEHNR and CDR2 FQNEAQ (reference sequence). DNA of the CDR3: TGTGCCAGCAGCTCCACAAACGGGGGGGTAAGAGATACGCAGTATTTT. Its translation: CASSSTNGGVRDTQYF. The variable domain in full, completed from reference TRBV7-9 and TRBJ2-3, reads DTGVSQNPRHKITKRGQNVTFRCDPISEHNRLYWYRQTLGQGPEFLTYFQNEAQLEKSRLLSDRFSAERPKGSFSTLEIQRTEQGDSAMYLCASSSTNGGVRDTQYFGPGTRLTVL.

A few counts support this clonotype. This chain links TRBV30 with TRBJ2-3, with D possibly TRBD2 on 6 matching bases. Trimming cost V 2 bases and J 6 bases, with 12 bases left between them. This CDR3 is built from 13 residues. Per the germline V gene, CDR1 is GTSNPN and CDR2 is SVGIG (reference sequence). DNA for the CDR3: TGTGCCTGGAGTATCCGGAGGGGTGATACGCAGTATTTT. This gives the protein CAWSIRRGDTQYF.

This clonotype was seen many times. The V gene is TRBV12-3 or TRBV12-4, the J gene TRBJ2-3; D unresolved. This CDR3 has 13 residues. Trimming stripped 6 bases from V and 0 bases from J, with 7 bases between. In DNA form, the CDR3 reads TGTGCCAGCAGCCAGAGTAGCACAGATACGCAGTATTTT. The encoded protein is CASSQSSTDTQYF.